Below are 19 T cell receptor beta chains sequenced from a single sample in a study of CD8 T cells in Susac syndrome. With random hexamers, about 0.5 to 1 ug RNA was reverse transcribed. TCRdb analysed the immunoSEQ multiplex PCR reads with MiXCR anew, one entry per CDR3 protein. This sample has about 140,000 distinct CDR3 sequences; around 95% occur once, and the top ten carry approximately 0.11%. Specimen: CD4+ T cells from PBMCs. The receptors derive from a human donor with multiple sclerosis.

The rearrangement uses TRBV6-6 and TRBJ1-2, with 9 bases identical to TRBD1. V shed 4 bases and J 3 bases; nucleotides not matched to a gene: 6. Germline V lookup: CDR1 MNHNY, CDR2 SVGAGI (reference sequence). This CDR3 has 15 residues. CDR3 bases: TGTGCCAGCAGTTTTCTACAGGGGGCGGACTATGGCTACACCTTC. Translation gives CASSFLQGADYGYTF.

The chain couples TRBV5-1 to TRBJ1-6, with TRBD1 identical over 7 bases. With 2 bases clipped from V and 5 bases from J, the junction kept 1 base outside the gene matches. The CDR3 extends over 14 amino acids. Germline-derived CDR1 and CDR2 are SGHRS and YFSETQ. In DNA form, the CDR3 reads TGCGCCAGCAGCTTTGGACAGGATAATTCACCCCTCCACTTT. Amino acids: CASSFGQDNSPLHF.

The CDR3 protein is CASSEGGRGRGNEQFF. The CDR3 region has the DNA TGTGCCAGCAGTGAAGGCGGCAGGGGGCGCGGGAATGAGCAGTTCTTC. This chain joins TRBV25-1 and TRBJ2-1, with 8 bases fitting TRBD1. The J segment lost 7 bases and the V segment lost 2 bases, leaving 10 bases of the junction unmatched. The germline V gene has CDR1 MGHDK and CDR2 SYGVNS. The CDR3 is 16 amino acids.

The gene calls are TRBV12-3 or TRBV12-4 and TRBJ1-5; 8 bases align to TRBD1. CDR3 length: 15 amino acids. Trimming cost V 5 bases and J 4 bases; bases outside gene matches: 7. The CDR3 here is CASSGLGTGNQPQHF. CDR3 bases: TGTGCCAGCAGTGGTTTAGGGACAGGAAATCAGCCCCAGCATTTT.

The rearrangement uses TRBV10-3 and TRBJ1-1; 7 nucleotides align to TRBD1. Germline V gives CDR1 ENHRY, CDR2 SYGVKD. Losses at the gene ends were 8 bases for V and 0 bases for J; bases not matched to a gene: 3. The CDR3 extends over 13 amino acids. The CDR3 nucleotides read TGTGCCATCGGGGGACAGATGAACACTGAAGCTTTCTTT. Translation gives CAIGGQMNTEAFF.

The genes are TRBV2 and TRBJ1-1; D remains ambiguous. The CDR3 is made up of 11 amino acids. Looked up from germline, CDR1 is SNHLY and CDR2 is FYNNEI. Deletions cut 7 bases from V and 6 bases from J, with 9 bases between. In DNA, the CDR3 is TGTGCCAGCAATGGAGTCTCTGAAGCTTTCTTT. Amino acid sequence: CASNGVSEAFF.

V is TRBV7-2 and J is TRBJ2-4; D tentatively reads TRBD1 or TRBD2 (7 bases each). V was cut by 3 bases and J by 1 base, with 16 bases left in between. Looked up from germline, CDR1 is SGHTA and CDR2 is FQGNSA. The CDR3 has 17 residues. The CDR3 here is CASSFRPGGVAKNIQYF. CDR3 DNA sequence: TGTGCCAGCAGCTTCCGACCAGGGGGGGTCGCCAAAAACATTCAGTACTTC.

The chain links TRBV2 to TRBJ1-1; D is unclear. Between the trimmed V and J ends, which lost 8 bases and 6 bases, there was a span of 16 bases. Looked up from germline, CDR1 is SNHLY and CDR2 is FYNNEI. The CDR3 runs to 13 residues. Written as DNA, the CDR3 is TGTGCCAGCGCGGAACGGACTTTCTCTGAAGCTTTCTTT. Its translation is CASAERTFSEAFF.

The rearrangement uses TRBV6-5 and TRBJ1-2, with no clear D. CDR1 is MNHEY and CDR2 is SVGAGI in the germline V gene. Deletions cut 6 bases from V and 5 bases from J, with 7 bases between. This CDR3 region has 11 residues. CDR3 amino acids: CASRNLYGYTF. DNA of the CDR3: TGTGCCAGCAGAAACCTTTATGGCTACACCTTC.

This clonotype has more than one count but fewer than ten. The J gene is TRBJ2-3, the V gene TRBV27; D uncertain. Germline CDR1 MNHEY, CDR2 SMNVEV (reference sequence). Trimming shortened V by 3 bases and J by 3 bases, and 7 bases separated the two germline ends. The CDR3 runs 13 residues. CDR3 sequence (DNA): TGTGCCAGCAGTTTTTGGGGTACAGATACGCAGTATTTT. This encodes CASSFWGTDTQYF.

The gene calls are TRBV6-1 and TRBJ2-1, with D unclear. Germline V gene sequence: CDR1 MNHNS, CDR2 SASEGT. V lost 4 bases and J 4 bases, leaving 14 bases between the germline ends. This CDR3 contains 15 residues. The CDR3 nucleotides read TGTGCCAGCAGTGCCCTCCCCCACGGGTACAATGAGCAGTTCTTC. It specifies CASSALPHGYNEQFF.

This clonotype was counted a single time. The genes are TRBV12-3 or TRBV12-4 and TRBJ2-1; 11 bases map to TRBD2. The V and J ends lost 3 bases and 7 bases, in that order; junction bases with no gene match: 5. This CDR3 has 15 residues. The CDR3 bases are TGTGCCAGCAGTTTGACTAGCGGGATAGTAAATGAGCAGTTCTTC. It is translated as CASSLTSGIVNEQFF.

The gene calls are TRBV12-3 or TRBV12-4 and TRBJ2-1, with a tentative D call TRBD2 (6 bases). The CDR3 runs to 15 residues. Trimming stripped 1 base from V and 2 bases from J, with 9 bases between. CDR3 protein: CASSLVGGTYNEQFF. CDR3 nucleotide sequence: TGTGCCAGCAGTTTAGTGGGGGGAACCTACAATGAGCAGTTCTTC.

The J gene is TRBJ2-3, the V gene TRBV28; 8 bases fit TRBD2. This CDR3 is 16 amino acids long. CDR1 and CDR2 from the germline V gene are MDHEN and SYDVKM. With V trimmed by 2 bases and J by 2 bases, 6 bases remained unmatched. The CDR3 DNA is TGTGCCAGCAGTTTAATAGCGGGGAGGATCACAGATACGCAGTATTTT. As protein: CASSLIAGRITDTQYF.

The chain carries TRBV2 and TRBJ1-5; tentative D call: TRBD1 (5 bases). CDR1 is SNHLY and CDR2 is FYNNEI in the germline V gene. The CDR3 spans 18 residues. V was cut by 5 bases and J by 6 bases, with 26 bases left in between. The CDR3 coding sequence is TGTGCCAGCAGTCGACTTCGGGGGACCACCTATCCTTCTCAGCCCCAGCATTTT. Amino acids: CASSRLRGTTYPSQPQHF.

The V gene is TRBV24-1, the J gene TRBJ1-2, with 8 bases that match TRBD1. V lost 3 bases and J lost 4; bases outside the gene matches: 6. Looked up from germline, CDR1 is KGHDR and CDR2 is SFDVKD. CDR3 length equals 15 residues. CDR3 residues: CATSDIGQGIYGYTF. CDR3 in DNA: TGTGCCACCAGTGATATTGGACAGGGAATCTATGGCTACACCTTC.

This chain links TRBV6-6 with TRBJ1-2, with 9 bases fitting TRBD1. Per germline, CDR1 MNHNY and CDR2 SVGAGI (reference sequence). The CDR3 totals 15 residues. V shed 6 bases and J 5 bases; nucleotides not matched to a gene: 10. The CDR3 spells CASSDGTGSGYGYTF. CDR3 DNA sequence: TGTGCCAGCAGCGATGGGACAGGGTCTGGGTATGGCTACACCTTC.

V and J are TRBV4-1 and TRBJ2-5; 7 bases line up with TRBD1. This CDR3 has 14 amino acids. Per the germline V gene, CDR1 is MGHRA and CDR2 is YSYEKL. The V and J ends lost 5 bases and 5 bases, in that order; junction bases with no gene match: 8. CDR3: CASSTPTGLETQYF. CDR3 DNA: TGCGCCAGCAGCACCCCGACAGGGCTCGAGACCCAGTACTTC.

J is TRBJ1-1 and V is TRBV5-1; D uncertain. The germline V gene has CDR1 SGHRS and CDR2 YFSETQ. The CDR3 covers 15 residues. Trimming took off 1 base at V and 0 bases at J, with 10 bases between the two ends. The CDR3 sequence: CASSLSGSLNTEAFF. The CDR3, as DNA: TGCGCCAGCAGCTTGTCTGGCAGCTTGAACACTGAAGCTTTCTTT. The variable domain in full, with the rest retrieved from reference TRBV5-1 and TRBJ1-1, is KAGVTQTPRYLIKTRGQQVTLSCSPISGHRSVSWYQQTPGQGLQFLFEYFSETQRNKGNFPGRFSGRQFSNSRSEMNVSTLELGDSALYLCASSLSGSLNTEAFFGQGTRLTVV.